These 28 T cell receptor beta chains were sequenced from one sample in a study of CD4 T cell repertoires in COVID-19. Method: immunoSEQ multiplex PCR; TCRdb's copy keeps in-frame clones and lacks some. The sample has 60,000 to 90,000 clones, roughly 80% seen once. The input for sequencing was CD4+ T cells from peripheral blood, taken after recovery from COVID-19. These TCRs come from a human donor who had COVID-19.

A few counts support this clone. Within the sample, other DNA sequences also encode this same CDR3. The rearrangement links TRBV5-1 to TRBJ2-2, with TRBD1 matching over 7 bases. The CDR3 is 16 amino acids. Per the germline V gene, CDR1 is SGHRS and CDR2 is YFSETQ. Trimming at V came to 0 bases and at J to 2 bases, leaving 4 bases not matched to a gene. The CDR3 DNA sequence: TGCGCCAGCAGCTTGGAAGGGACAGCTAACACCGGGGAGCTGTTTTTT. Its translation: CASSLEGTANTGELFF.

This clone is a singleton in its sample. V gene TRBV5-1 combines with J gene TRBJ2-1, with 10 nucleotides matching TRBD2. V was clipped by 4 bases and J by 1 base; unmatched bases: 11. Germline CDR1 is SGHRS and CDR2 is YFSETQ. The CDR3 loop spans 18 amino acids. The CDR3 DNA follows: TGCGCCAGCAGCCAACCATCCAGCGGGAGGGGGTCCTACAATGAGCAGTTCTTC. This sequence encodes CASSQPSSGRGSYNEQFF.

The chain recombines TRBV6-1 with TRBJ1-5; 7 bases map to TRBD1. CDR1 and CDR2 (germline): MNHNS, SASEGT. With V trimmed by 0 bases and J by 2 bases, 7 bases remained unmatched. The CDR3 runs to 17 residues. The DNA for the CDR3 is TGTGCCAGCAGTGAAGCCCATGGAGGGGGCGGCAATCAGCCCCAGCATTTT. This translates into CASSEAHGGGGNQPQHF.

The rearrangement links TRBV5-1 to TRBJ2-3, with D possibly TRBD2 on 7 matching bases. The CDR3 extends over 14 amino acids. The V end lost 6 bases, the J end lost 3 bases, and 14 bases lay between the germline ends. Germline assignment: CDR1 SGHRS and CDR2 YFSETQ. CDR3 DNA sequence: TGCGCCAGCAAGGAGGGGGGGCTTACAGATACGCAGTATTTT. It translates to CASKEGGLTDTQYF.

The rearrangement links TRBV19 to TRBJ2-2; tentatively, D is TRBD1 or TRBD2 (5 bases each). This CDR3 has 16 residues. Per the germline V gene, CDR1 is LNHDA and CDR2 is SQIVND (reference sequence). The V end lost 3 bases, the J end lost 6 bases, and 17 bases lay between the germline ends. The CDR3 spells CASSIRGVLNSGELFF. Here the CDR3 DNA reads TGTGCCAGTAGTATCAGAGGGGTCCTCAACTCCGGGGAGCTGTTTTTT.

The V and J genes are TRBV19 and TRBJ2-3; TRBD2 aligns across 8 bases. Germline values: CDR1 LNHDA, CDR2 SQIVND (reference sequence). V lost 7 bases and J lost 10; bases outside the gene matches: 16. The CDR3 runs to 15 residues. In nucleotides, the CDR3 is TGTGCCAGTACCCCGAGCGGGAGTGGCCTCCGATCGCAGTATTTT. Translating gives CASTPSGSGLRSQYF.

The J gene is TRBJ2-7, the V gene TRBV6-6; maybe TRBD1 (5 bases). The CDR3 is made up of 14 amino acids. Germline V lookup: CDR1 MNHNY, CDR2 SVGAGI (reference sequence). V lost 3 bases to trimming and J lost 2 bases, with 11 bases between them. The CDR3 region has the DNA TGTGCCAGCAGTTATGGGGCCTCGACCTACGAGCAGTACTTC. Translating it yields CASSYGASTYEQYF.

This chain connects TRBV5-1 to TRBJ2-1; 10 bases align to TRBD1. This CDR3 region has 15 residues. Unmatched junction bases numbered 10, after V lost 4 bases and J lost 9 bases. Germline assignment: CDR1 SGHRS and CDR2 YFSETQ. The CDR3 loop is CASSTRQGAGGEQFF. CDR3 sequence (DNA): TGCGCCAGCAGCACTAGACAGGGGGCGGGAGGTGAGCAGTTCTTC.

The V gene is TRBV7-8, the J gene TRBJ2-1, with D possibly TRBD2 on 6 matching bases. Trimming removed 5 bases at V and 2 bases at J, with 22 bases between. Germline-derived CDR1 and CDR2 are SGHVS and FQNEAQ. This CDR3 region has 18 residues. Written as DNA, the CDR3 is TGTGCCAGCAGCCCCGACTTAGCGGACACCTATACCTACAATGAGCAGTTCTTC. Its translation is CASSPDLADTYTYNEQFF. The complete variable domain, with remaining parts taken from reference TRBV7-8 and TRBJ2-1, reads GAGVSQSPRYKVAKRGQDVALRCDPISGHVSLFWYQQALGQGPEFLTYFQNEAQLDKSGLPSDRFFAERPEGSVSTLKIQRTQQEDSAVYLCASSPDLADTYTYNEQFFGPGTRLTVL.

This clone was seen just once. CDR3 bases: TGTGCCAGCAGCACTTCTGACAGGCCTGCGAAAGAGCAGTACTTC. Translating it yields CASSTSDRPAKEQYF. The chain combines TRBV21-1 with TRBJ2-7; the table's TRBD1 call for D was not verified on the DNA. TRBV21-1 is a pseudogene. The length of the CDR3 is 15 residues.

The chain carries TRBV2 and TRBJ1-2; a possible D gene is TRBD1 (5 bases). CDR3 length: 17 amino acids. Germline CDR1 SNHLY, CDR2 FYNNEI. The V end lost 6 bases, the J end lost 8 bases, and 28 bases lay between the germline ends. CDR3 protein: CASSYTLRGLEIRGYTF. Here the CDR3 DNA reads TGTGCCAGCAGCTATACTCTTCGGGGCCTTGAGATTAGAGGCTACACCTTC.

This rearrangement joins TRBV7-9 to TRBJ1-2, with 9 positions matching TRBD1. This CDR3 region has 13 residues. The ends lost 5 bases at V and 6 bases at J; junction bases unmatched: 4. The germline V gene has CDR1 SEHNR and CDR2 FQNEAQ (reference sequence). The chain's CDR3 is CASSRRTGDGYTF. The CDR3, as DNA: TGTGCCAGCAGCAGGCGGACAGGGGATGGCTACACCTTC.

The chain has TRBV28 and TRBJ1-5; D is unresolved. The germline V gene encodes CDR1 MDHEN and CDR2 SYDVKM. The CDR3 totals 17 residues. Trimming took 6 bases from V and 5 from J, leaving 23 bases between them. In DNA, the CDR3 is TGTGCCAGCAGCCATCCTCAATGGGTTGCGGGCCATCAGCCCCAGCATTTT. Amino acids: CASSHPQWVAGHQPQHF.

The chain recombines TRBV11-2 with TRBJ2-5, with 8 bases fitting TRBD2. V lost 2 bases, J lost 5 bases, and 13 bases stayed unmatched. The CDR3 is 17 amino acids. Germline-derived CDR1 and CDR2 are SGHAT and FQNNGV. The CDR3 region has the DNA TGTGCCAGCAGCTTATTTTCCATCGGGAGGGCCGGGGAGACCCAGTACTTC. This encodes CASSLFSIGRAGETQYF.

J is TRBJ2-3 and V is TRBV10-2; 7 bases are a match to TRBD2. CDR1 WSHSY and CDR2 SAAADI come from the germline V gene. The CDR3 has 16 amino acids. V gave up 0 bases and J gave up 4 bases; unmatched junction bases: 7. In DNA, the CDR3 is TGCGCCAGCAGTGAGTCGGGCGGGAGCGGGTCAGATACGCAGTATTTT. It is translated as CASSESGGSGSDTQYF.

The chain uses TRBV28 and TRBJ1-5; 7 bases are a match to TRBD1. The CDR3 runs to 17 residues. Trimming took 3 bases from V and 4 from J; bases not matched to a gene: 12. Germline V CDR1 and CDR2: MDHEN, SYDVKM. The CDR3 sequence: CASSLVQGVVGNQPQHF. The CDR3 region has the DNA TGTGCCAGCAGTTTGGTCCAGGGGGTCGTGGGTAATCAGCCCCAGCATTTT.

The rearrangement joins TRBV28 to TRBJ2-1; D remains ambiguous. The V gene lost 6 bases and the J gene lost 7 bases, with 19 bases spanning the gap. Germline lookup yields CDR1 MDHEN and CDR2 SYDVKM. The CDR3 is made up of 15 amino acids. The DNA of the CDR3 is TGTGCCAGCAGGGGCCGGGTCCTAGGTTTGAATGAGCAGTTCTTC. Amino acids: CASRGRVLGLNEQFF.

The chain is built from TRBV6-1 and TRBJ1-6; no reliable D call. The V gene lost 2 bases and the J gene lost 6 bases, with 5 bases spanning the gap. This CDR3 region has 13 residues. Germline V gives CDR1 MNHNS, CDR2 SASEGT. In DNA form, the CDR3 reads TGTGCCAGCAGTGAAACAGTTAATTCACCCCTCCACTTT. This translates into CASSETVNSPLHF.

The chain uses TRBV11-1 and TRBJ2-2; D is undetermined. Per the germline V gene, CDR1 is SGHAT and CDR2 is FQDESV (reference sequence). This CDR3 has 13 amino acids. The V and J ends lost 4 bases and 4 bases respectively, with 7 bases between them. This chain's CDR3 is CASSSDFTGELFF. The CDR3 DNA follows: TGTGCCAGCAGCTCCGACTTCACCGGGGAGCTGTTTTTT. Drawing the rest from reference TRBV11-1 and TRBJ2-2, the complete variable domain is EAEVAQSPRYKITEKSQAVAFWCDPISGHATLYWYRQILGQGPELLVQFQDESVVDDSQLPKDRFSAERLKGVDSTLKIQPAELGDSAMYLCASSSDFTGELFFGEGSRLTVL.

The chain is built from TRBV4-2 and TRBJ2-1; 12 bases fit TRBD2. The CDR3 has 17 amino acids. After removal of 3 bases from V and 8 bases from J, the junction contained 11 bases not matched to a gene. Germline V gene data show CDR1 as LGHNA and CDR2 as YNFKEQ. CDR3 in amino acids: CASSQVGASGGAYEQFF. CDR3 nucleotides: TGTGCCAGCAGCCAGGTAGGGGCTAGCGGGGGGGCCTATGAGCAGTTCTTC.

This clone has a handful of counts. The genes are TRBV11-2 and TRBJ2-7; D gene ambiguous. Germline assignment: CDR1 SGHAT and CDR2 FQNNGV. Trimming removed 5 bases at V and 4 bases at J, with 15 bases between. There are 14 residues in the CDR3. The CDR3 DNA follows: TGTGCCAGCAGCCTCAACCTCGTGGGTTACGAGCAGTACTTC. As protein: CASSLNLVGYEQYF. The full variable domain, in which reference TRBV11-2 and TRBJ2-7 provide the parts outside the CDR3, is EAGVAQSPRYKIIEKRQSVAFWCNPISGHATLYWYQQILGQGPKLLIQFQNNGVVDDSQLPKDRFSAERLKGVDSTLKIQPAKLEDSAVYLCASSLNLVGYEQYFGPGTRLTVT.

The chain joins TRBV7-9 to TRBJ1-1; 9 bases fit TRBD1. CDR1 SEHNR and CDR2 FQNEAQ come from the germline V gene (reference sequence). The V and J ends lost 1 base and 7 bases, in that order; junction bases with no gene match: 4. The CDR3 has 14 amino acids. CDR3 nucleotides: TGTGCCAGCAGCTTAGTAGGACAGGGGATTGAAGCTTTCTTT. Encoded protein: CASSLVGQGIEAFF.

The V call is TRBV5-6, the J call TRBJ1-1; TRBD1 is a possible D gene (5 bases). CDR3 length equals 15 residues. V was pared by 2 bases and J by 0 bases, with 11 bases between. Germline values: CDR1 SGHDT, CDR2 YYEEEE. CDR3 coding DNA: TGTGCCAGCAGCTTAGGGACGGTGATGAACACTGAAGCTTTCTTT. Its translation is CASSLGTVMNTEAFF.

J is TRBJ2-1 and V is TRBV6-6; no firm D call. CDR1 is MNHNY, CDR2 SVGAGI, per germline (reference sequence). The CDR3 runs 15 residues. V was clipped by 0 bases and J by 6 bases, with 12 bases between them. The CDR3 DNA reads TGTGCCAGCAGTTACTCGTCCGCAGCTACCAATGAGCAGTTCTTC. Translated, it gives CASSYSSAATNEQFF.

This clone was observed a single time. The chain joins TRBV18 to TRBJ2-5; 10 bases line up with TRBD1. CDR3 length: 15 residues. CDR1 is KGHSH, CDR2 LQKENI, per germline. After removal of 6 bases from V and 1 base from J, the junction contained 5 bases not matched to a gene. CDR3 sequence: CASSRRTGGQETQYF. In DNA form, the CDR3 reads TGTGCCAGCTCGCGGAGGACAGGGGGCCAAGAGACCCAGTACTTC.

Concerning this clone itself: A junction boundary mismatches the germline segment, possibly from a read error. The chain joins TRBV3-1 (or the pseudogene TRBV3-2) to TRBJ2-4, with TRBD2 matching 8 bases. In germline, CDR1 is LGHDT, CDR2 YNNKEL (reference sequence). The CDR3 runs 13 residues. The CDR3 is CASSQDLAGVTSF. In DNA, the CDR3 is TGTGCCAGCAGCCAAGATCTAGCGGGCGTCACGAGCTTC.

V is TRBV7-2 and J is TRBJ1-1; a possible D gene is TRBD1 (6 bases). In germline, CDR1 is SGHTA, CDR2 FQGNSA. The CDR3 is made up of 14 amino acids. With 5 bases removed from V and 5 bases from J, the gap between germline ends came to 15 bases. The CDR3 DNA sequence: TGTGCCAGCAGCACGGGACACCCAAGGACTGAAGCTTTCTTT. It specifies CASSTGHPRTEAFF.

V is TRBV5-1 and J is TRBJ2-5, with D possibly TRBD1 on 5 matching bases. CDR3 length: 16 residues. Germline V CDR1 and CDR2: SGHRS, YFSETQ. V shed 5 bases and J shed 1 base, with 18 bases lying between them. CDR3 sequence: CASRWTFSLPQETQYF. As DNA, the CDR3 is TGCGCCAGCAGGTGGACATTTTCCCTACCCCAAGAGACCCAGTACTTC. Combining the CDR3 with reference TRBV5-1 and TRBJ2-5 gives the whole variable domain KAGVTQTPRYLIKTRGQQVTLSCSPISGHRSVSWYQQTPGQGLQFLFEYFSETQRNKGNFPGRFSGRQFSNSRSEMNVSTLELGDSALYLCASRWTFSLPQETQYFGPGTRLLVL.